This TCR beta chain was identified during a study of T-cell memory formation after mild COVID-19. Study information: TCR clusters largely stayed donor specific.

This CDR3 is 15 amino acids long. The V gene's germline CDR1 is MNHEY and CDR2 SVGEGT. Trimming cost V 2 bases and J 6 bases; bases outside gene matches: 3. TCRdb re-derived calls from the 5' RACE reads in MiXCR, one entry per CDR3 protein. Among around 310,000 distinct CDR3 sequences listed, around a sixth were seen once. This TCR was sampled from a man between 18 and 29 years old who had mild COVID-19 (a few samples of this study predate the infection). Cell type and time point are not known. The rearrangement uses TRBV6-2 or TRBV6-3 and TRBJ2-2; TRBD2 matches 10 bases. Sequencing input: PBMCs or a T cell subset sorted from them (not recorded which). Here the CDR3 reads CASSYTSGGAGELFF. CDR3 in DNA: TGTGCCAGCAGTTACACGAGCGGGGGGGCCGGGGAGCTGTTTTTT.